Below are 18 T cell receptor beta chains sequenced from a single sample in a study of blood T cell repertoires in COVID-19. Only in-frame clones appear in the TCRdb table, and some are missing; sequencing was by immunoSEQ multiplex PCR. The sample lists tens of thousands of clones, roughly 77% seen once, with over 25% in the top ten. Specimen: peripheral blood. The source of these receptors is a man at least 80 years old with acute or convalescent COVID-19.

V and J are TRBV29-1 and TRBJ1-5, with 8 bases aligning to TRBD1. V trimming: 6 bases; J trimming: 5 bases; junction bases outside the gene matches: 6. CDR1 is SQVTM and CDR2 is ANQGSEA in the germline V gene. This CDR3 region has 13 residues. In DNA, the CDR3 is TGCAGCGTCGCCGGGACAGGTGATCAGCCCCAGCATTTT. As protein: CSVAGTGDQPQHF.

In this sample, this clone turned up a few times. This rearrangement joins TRBV10-3 to TRBJ2-5; the match to TRBD2 covers 8 bases. The trim removed 3 bases at V and 4 bases at J, leaving 7 bases unmatched. Germline-derived CDR1 and CDR2 are ENHRY and SYGVKD. The CDR3 loop spans 15 amino acids. The CDR3 reads CAISDLSSGGETQYF. The CDR3 nucleotides read TGTGCCATCAGTGATCTGTCCAGCGGGGGAGAGACCCAGTACTTC.

The chain has TRBV6-5 and TRBJ1-1; 9 nucleotides agree with TRBD1. The CDR3 runs 15 residues. Germline assignment: CDR1 MNHEY and CDR2 SVGAGI. V trimming: 6 bases; J trimming: 3 bases; junction bases outside the gene matches: 8. The CDR3 here is CASRSNRGLDTEAFF. The CDR3 coding sequence is TGTGCCAGCAGATCCAACAGGGGGCTTGACACTGAAGCTTTCTTT.

The chain combines TRBV18 with TRBJ1-3; D is ambiguous. Germline V gene lookup returns CDR1 KGHSH and CDR2 LQKENI. V lost 4 bases, J lost 3 bases, and 16 bases lay in between. The length of the CDR3 is 16 residues. The CDR3 loop is CASSLAEPGVGNTIYF. The CDR3 nucleotides are TGTGCCAGCTCACTAGCGGAGCCTGGTGTTGGAAACACCATATATTTT.

This sequence joins TRBV3-1 (or the pseudogene TRBV3-2) and TRBJ2-1; D might be TRBD1 (6 bases). CDR1 is LGHDT and CDR2 is YNNKEL in the germline V gene (reference sequence). The CDR3 runs to 14 residues. Trimming stripped 1 base from V and 6 bases from J, with 10 bases between. CDR3 loop: CASSQVGAGNEQFF. The CDR3 coding sequence is TGTGCCAGCAGCCAAGTGGGGGCTGGCAATGAGCAGTTCTTC.

The chain couples TRBV28 to TRBJ2-3; a possible D gene is TRBD2 (5 bases). The CDR3 has 17 residues. With 5 bases removed from V and 5 bases from J, the gap between germline ends came to 23 bases. Germline CDR1 and CDR2: MDHEN and SYDVKM. The CDR3 DNA sequence: TGTGCCAGCAGTGACCTTATACTAGAAACAATTGAAGATACGCAGTATTTT. Its protein is CASSDLILETIEDTQYF.

This clone was observed a few times. The chain employs TRBV2 and TRBJ1-2, with 10 bases that match TRBD1. The CDR3 is 14 residues long. Germline-derived CDR1 and CDR2 are SNHLY and FYNNEI. V lost 4 bases, J lost 5 bases, and 4 bases stayed unmatched. In DNA, the CDR3 is TGTGCCAGCAGTGCGGGGACAGGGGTGTATGGCTACACCTTC. This codes for CASSAGTGVYGYTF. Full variable domain (remainder filled in from reference TRBV2 and TRBJ1-2): EPEVTQTPSHQVTQMGQEVILRCVPISNHLYFYWYRQILGQKVEFLVSFYNNEISEKSEIFDDQFSVERPDGSNFTLKIRSTKLEDSAMYFCASSAGTGVYGYTFGSGTRLTVV.

The genes are TRBV11-2 and TRBJ1-1; D unclear. CDR3 length: 11 residues. Germline V gives CDR1 SGHAT, CDR2 FQNNGV. V dropped 7 bases and J dropped 5 bases, with 8 bases sitting between them. The CDR3 spells CASTSRTEAFF. The DNA of the CDR3 is TGTGCCAGCACCTCTAGGACTGAAGCTTTCTTT.

The genes are TRBV19 and TRBJ2-2, with D possibly matching TRBD1 (5 bases). Trimming left V 6 bases short and J 2 bases short, with 13 bases between. This CDR3 is 15 amino acids long. Germline assignment: CDR1 LNHDA and CDR2 SQIVND (reference sequence). This CDR3 is CASRGQGLNTGELFF. In DNA form, the CDR3 reads TGTGCCAGTAGGGGCCAGGGATTAAACACCGGGGAGCTGTTTTTT.

The chain joins TRBV7-8 to TRBJ2-7, with no clear D. Looked up from germline, CDR1 is SGHVS and CDR2 is FQNEAQ. The CDR3 spans 14 residues. Trimming left V 6 bases short and J 2 bases short, with 14 bases between. Here the CDR3 DNA reads TGTGCCAGCAGAATGGGCAGGTTTACCTACGAGCAGTACTTC. Encoded protein: CASRMGRFTYEQYF.

The rearrangement joins TRBV5-4 to TRBJ2-5; 7 nucleotides match TRBD2. The CDR3 length is 14 residues. The V segment lost 9 bases and the J segment 1 base; nucleotides outside the gene matches: 9. The V gene's germline CDR1 is SGHNT and CDR2 YYREEE (reference sequence). CDR3 in DNA: TGTGCCACCAGGAAGCGGGGCGGCCAAGAGACCCAGTACTTC. Protein sequence: CATRKRGGQETQYF.

The chain employs TRBV15 and TRBJ1-3; 8 nucleotides line up with TRBD1. Unmatched junction bases numbered 8, after V lost 6 bases and J lost 4 bases. The CDR3 length is 15 residues. Germline CDR1 is LNHNV and CDR2 is YYDKDF (reference sequence). As DNA, the CDR3 is TGTGCCACCAGTTTCAGGACAGGGTCAGGAAACACCATATATTTT. As protein: CATSFRTGSGNTIYF.

This clone was observed a handful of times. The chain links TRBV6-1 to TRBJ2-1; 7 nucleotides agree with TRBD2. This CDR3 contains 13 residues. V lost 1 base to trimming and J lost 8 bases; unmatched junction nucleotides: 2. Germline V gene sequence: CDR1 MNHNS, CDR2 SASEGT. CDR3 residues: CASSEGTSYEQFF. CDR3 sequence (DNA): TGTGCCAGCAGTGAAGGGACTAGTTATGAGCAGTTCTTC.

This clone was seen a handful of times. J is TRBJ1-1 and V is TRBV9, with a weak D call TRBD1 (5 bases). Germline CDR1 SGDLS, CDR2 YYNGEE. V was shortened by 0 bases and J by 1 base, with 10 bases between the two germline ends. The CDR3 contains 15 residues. CDR3 protein: CASSVGWGTNTEAFF. The CDR3 region has the DNA TGTGCCAGCAGCGTAGGTTGGGGCACGAACACTGAAGCTTTCTTT.

The chain uses TRBV5-5 and TRBJ2-7; maybe TRBD1 (5 bases). Trimming removed 0 bases at V and 3 bases at J, with 10 bases between. Germline CDR1 SGHKS, CDR2 YYEKEE (reference sequence). The length of the CDR3 is 14 residues. The CDR3, as DNA: TGTGCCAGCAGCTTGGATTCCAGGGACTACGAGCAGTACTTC. This encodes CASSLDSRDYEQYF.

The J gene is TRBJ1-3, the V gene TRBV3-1 (or the pseudogene TRBV3-2); D call uncertain. CDR1 LGHDT and CDR2 YNNKEL come from the germline V gene (reference sequence). Trimming took off 2 bases at V and 2 bases at J, with 7 bases between the two ends. The CDR3 is made up of 14 amino acids. CDR3 region: CASSQTGAGNTIYF. The CDR3 DNA is TGTGCCAGCAGCCAAACGGGTGCTGGAAACACCATATATTTT.

The chain joins TRBV7-3 to TRBJ1-1; TRBD1 is a possible D gene (6 bases). This CDR3 spans 16 amino acids. CDR1 and CDR2 (germline): SGHTA, FQGTGA. V was pared by 5 bases and J by 5 bases, with 21 bases between. The CDR3 DNA sequence: TGTGCCAGCAGCCCCACCGGGGGGGGGCCTTTAACTGAAGCTTTCTTT. This encodes CASSPTGGGPLTEAFF.

The chain carries TRBV18 and TRBJ2-1; D is possibly TRBD2 (5 bases). CDR1 and CDR2 from the germline V gene are KGHSH and LQKENI. The CDR3 is 13 amino acids. The V and J ends lost 2 bases and 5 bases respectively, with 7 bases between them. In nucleotides, the CDR3 is TGTGCCAGCTCACCAGGGAGAAACAATGAGCAGTTCTTC. It is translated as CASSPGRNNEQFF.